This T cell receptor (beta chain) was sequenced during a study of shared clonotypes between healthy human individuals. The overall study: Three CD4 naive, three CD4 memory, two CD8 naive and one CD8 memory plate were used per donor.

This CDR3 has 14 amino acids. CDR1 and CDR2 (germline): KGHSH, LQKENI. With 3 bases removed from V and 2 bases from J, the gap between germline ends came to 8 bases. Turning to this clone: Its antigen is still unknown.

The study's findings and limits: Rarefaction revealed incomplete sorted-subset sequencing despite large depth. The genetic and exposure-history diversity represented was limited by few donors.

For every subset, genomic DNA was evenly distributed across several immunoSEQ plates. Assay used: immunoSEQ multiplex PCR; TCRdb lists only in-frame clones, some missing. Among more than 1.2 million clones listed, approximately 98.5% were seen once. The chain couples TRBV18 to TRBJ2-1; D gene uncertain. Sequencing was carried out using naive CD4+ T cells sorted from blood. Regarding subset: CD45RA+ positively selected. This clonotype was sampled from a young man in good health. Here the CDR3 reads CASSPPDTYNEQFF. CDR3 sequence (DNA): TGTGCCAGCTCACCCCCAGACACCTACAATGAGCAGTTCTTC.